This TCR beta chain was sequenced for a study of shared clonotypes between healthy human individuals. Study summary: Three CD4 naive, three CD4 memory, two CD8 naive and one CD8 memory plate were used per donor.

Study conclusions and caveats: The genetic and exposure-history diversity represented was limited by few donors.

The length of the CDR3 is 16 residues. Trimming shortened V by 2 bases and J by 5 bases, and 17 bases separated the two germline ends. The germline CDR1 and CDR2 sequences are MNHNY and SVGAGI (reference sequence). Several immunoSEQ plates received, in even portions, the genomic DNA of each subset. Only in-frame clones appear in the TCRdb table, and some are missing; sequencing was by immunoSEQ multiplex PCR. The sample comprises roughly 2.2 million clones, approximately 90% of which are singletons, and approximately 0.41% rests with the top ten. Donors were healthy HIV-negative adults without recently reported acute infections or vaccinations. Concerning this clone itself: The antigen remains undetermined.

Sequenced material: naive CD4+ T cells from PBMCs. Subset denoted: CD45RA+ positively selected. The gene calls are TRBV6-6 and TRBJ2-3; D remains unclear. This receptor was taken from a man between 18 and 35 years old in good health. Some clones in this sample may be carry-over from other donors' samples. In DNA, the CDR3 is TGTGCCAGCAGTTACCCCATTACCGGAGTTTTAGATACGCAGTATTTT. It encodes CASSYPITGVLDTQYF.